Listed below are T cell receptor beta chains from one sample, sequenced in a study of blood T cell repertoires in COVID-19. Sequencing was performed with immunoSEQ multiplex PCR; in TCRdb, only in-frame clones are kept and a portion is missing. The sample gives about 200,000 clones, about 91% of which show up once; approximately 1.2% is in the top ten. The sequenced sample consisted of peripheral blood. Source of these receptors: a man aged 25-45 years with acute or convalescent COVID-19. The CDR3 runs from the conserved cysteine through the conserved F or W.

cdr3_length: 15
j_call: TRBJ2-7
v_call: TRBV4-1
cdr3_aa: CASSHGTSGTYEQYF

cdr3_length: 16
j_call: TRBJ2-1
v_call: TRBV7-3
cdr3_aa: CASSWRPGTGADEQFF

cdr3_length: 15
j_call: TRBJ1-2
v_call: TRBV29-1
cdr3_aa: CSVTTTGNIGYGYTF

cdr3_length: 12
j_call: TRBJ2-5
v_call: TRBV12-3/TRBV12-4
cdr3_aa: CASGDLQETQYF

cdr3_length: 15
j_call: TRBJ1-2
v_call: TRBV6-5
cdr3_aa: CASSSGTAINYGYTF

cdr3_length: 14
j_call: TRBJ1-2
v_call: TRBV19
cdr3_aa: CASSIDLGGGGYTF

cdr3_length: 13
j_call: TRBJ1-2
v_call: TRBV6-5
cdr3_aa: CASSPVGDYGYTF

cdr3_length: 14
j_call: TRBJ1-6
v_call: TRBV6-5
cdr3_aa: CASSGDRANSPLHF

cdr3_length: 12
j_call: TRBJ1-1
v_call: TRBV28
cdr3_aa: CASSLLNLEAFF

cdr3_length: 16
j_call: TRBJ2-4
v_call: TRBV24-1
cdr3_aa: CATSDTSGSAKNIQYF

cdr3_length: 13
j_call: TRBJ2-5
v_call: TRBV7-3
cdr3_aa: CASSFSHEETQYF

cdr3_length: 15
j_call: TRBJ2-2
v_call: TRBV7-9
cdr3_aa: CASSPWDRVAGELFF

cdr3_length: 13
j_call: TRBJ1-6
v_call: TRBV30
cdr3_aa: CASQQGDNSPLHF

cdr3_length: 15
j_call: TRBJ2-7
v_call: TRBV11-2
cdr3_aa: CASSLQRGGNYEQYF

cdr3_length: 14
j_call: TRBJ2-1
v_call: TRBV19
cdr3_aa: CASSEQGSGNEQFF

cdr3_length: 14
j_call: TRBJ1-2
v_call: TRBV6-5
cdr3_aa: CAIPYRGNSYGYTF

cdr3_length: 9
j_call: TRBJ2-2
v_call: TRBV20-1
cdr3_aa: CSAGGELFF

cdr3_length: 15
j_call: TRBJ2-6
v_call: TRBV27
cdr3_aa: CASSFRSLGANVLTF

cdr3_length: 15
j_call: TRBJ2-3
v_call: TRBV5-1
cdr3_aa: CASSLSGSVADTQYF